Detailed here is one TCR beta chain. The sample belongs to a study of blood T cell repertoires in COVID-19. Overall study: Donors in the United States, Italy and Spain gave samples during acute or convalescent COVID-19. PBMCs, B-cell-depleted T cells, or T cells were the source of the cDNA or gDNA that made up the material.

In the authors' methods: From reference gene primer amplification, estimates of nucleated cell counts were derived. The repertoire was sequenced with immunoSEQ multiplex PCR; TCRdb's copy has only in-frame clones and lacks some. That table is the source of V, J and clone size, and D and trimming were worked out from the DNA. This sample carries 65,000 to 95,000 clones, around 81% of them seen once, and the ten largest clones take approximately 15%. Looked up from germline, CDR1 is SQVTM and CDR2 is ANQGSEA. The V gene end was trimmed by 7 bases and the J gene end by 5 bases; junction bases not matched to a gene: 3. This CDR3 spans 11 amino acids.

The chain uses TRBV29-1 and TRBJ2-5; 8 nucleotides align to TRBD2. Sequencing was done on a sample of peripheral blood. This clonotype originated in a human donor in a cohort sampled during active COVID-19. CDR3 sequence reads: CSAGRGETQYF. The DNA for the CDR3 is TGCAGCGCCGGGAGGGGTGAGACCCAGTACTTC.